This T cell receptor (beta chain) was sequenced in a study of OX40 agonist ivuxolimab in advanced cancers. Study overall: With a range of roughly 20 to 90, age averaged roughly 61 years, and nearly 85% were male. Treatment received earlier with anti-PD-1, anti-PD-L1 or anti-CTLA-4 agents was allowed, and 40% had some.

Data came from immunoSEQ multiplex PCR; TCRdb stores just in-frame clones and leaves some out. This table holds tens of thousands of clones, approximately 86% found once. Patients with a history of autoimmune disease or on systemic immunosuppression were excluded. The CDR3 totals 13 residues. V dropped 6 bases and J dropped 4 bases, with 12 bases sitting between them. Germline-derived CDR1 and CDR2 are MNHEY and SVGAGI. This specimen was CD4+ or CD8+ T cells sorted from blood, taken in a trial of the OX40 agonist ivuxolimab. J is TRBJ1-1 and V is TRBV6-5; no clear D gene. This sequence was found in an adult with an advanced solid tumor such as melanoma, head and neck, liver or kidney cancer. The CDR3 is CASRVRLGTEAFF. CDR3 DNA sequence: TGTGCCAGCAGGGTCCGCTTGGGCACTGAAGCTTTCTTT.